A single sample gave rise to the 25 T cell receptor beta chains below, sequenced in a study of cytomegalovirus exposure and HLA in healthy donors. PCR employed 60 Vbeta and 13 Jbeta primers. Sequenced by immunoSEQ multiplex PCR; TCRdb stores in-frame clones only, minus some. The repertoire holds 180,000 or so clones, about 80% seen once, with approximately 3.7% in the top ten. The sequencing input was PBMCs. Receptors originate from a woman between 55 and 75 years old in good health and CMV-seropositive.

In DNA, the CDR3 is TGTGCCAGCAGTTTCAGTCGGGGGGCGGCTTATAATGAAAAACTGTTTTTT. Translated: CASSFSRGAAYNEKLFF. The V call is TRBV27, the J call TRBJ1-4, with D tentatively TRBD1 (6 bases). The ends were cut back, 3 bases at V and 4 bases at J, with 18 bases in the middle. CDR1 MNHEY and CDR2 SMNVEV come from the germline V gene (reference sequence). This CDR3 has 17 amino acids.

The DNA for the CDR3 is TGTGCCAGCCCCGGACCAGGGGAGCAGTACTTC. The encoded protein is CASPGPGEQYF. The genes are TRBV27 and TRBJ2-7; tentative D call: TRBD1 (5 bases). Deletions cut 8 bases from V and 7 bases from J, with 12 bases between. The V gene's germline CDR1 is MNHEY and CDR2 SMNVEV (reference sequence). The CDR3 is 11 residues long.

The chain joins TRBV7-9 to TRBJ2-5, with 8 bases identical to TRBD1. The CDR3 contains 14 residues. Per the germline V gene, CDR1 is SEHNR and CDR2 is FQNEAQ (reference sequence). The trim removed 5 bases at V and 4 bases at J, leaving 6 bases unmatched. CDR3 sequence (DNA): TGTGCCAGCAGCGTGGGGACAGGTCTAGAGACCCAGTACTTC. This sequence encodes CASSVGTGLETQYF. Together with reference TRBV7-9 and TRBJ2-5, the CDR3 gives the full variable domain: DTGVSQNPRHKITKRGQNVTFRCDPISEHNRLYWYRQTLGQGPEFLTYFQNEAQLEKSRLLSDRFSAERPKGSFSTLEIQRTEQGDSAMYLCASSVGTGLETQYFGPGTRLLVL.

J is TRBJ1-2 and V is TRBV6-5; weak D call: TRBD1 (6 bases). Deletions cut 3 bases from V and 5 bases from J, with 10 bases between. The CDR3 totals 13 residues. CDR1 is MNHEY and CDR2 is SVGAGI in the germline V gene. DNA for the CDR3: TGTGCCAGCAGTTATGAGGGGGATTATGGCTACACCTTC. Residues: CASSYEGDYGYTF.

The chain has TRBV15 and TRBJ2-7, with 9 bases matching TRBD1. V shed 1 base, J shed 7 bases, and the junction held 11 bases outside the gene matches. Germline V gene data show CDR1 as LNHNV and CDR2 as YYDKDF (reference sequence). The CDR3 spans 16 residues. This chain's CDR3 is CATSRAPGQGQREQYF. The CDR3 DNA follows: TGTGCCACCAGCAGAGCCCCGGGACAGGGACAAAGGGAGCAGTACTTC.

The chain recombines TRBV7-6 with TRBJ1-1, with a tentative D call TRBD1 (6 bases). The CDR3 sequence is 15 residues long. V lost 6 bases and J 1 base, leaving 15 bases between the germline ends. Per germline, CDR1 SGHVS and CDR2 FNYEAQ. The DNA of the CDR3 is TGTGCCAGCAGGCCAGGGGCCGCTCCGAACACTGAAGCTTTCTTT. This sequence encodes CASRPGAAPNTEAFF.

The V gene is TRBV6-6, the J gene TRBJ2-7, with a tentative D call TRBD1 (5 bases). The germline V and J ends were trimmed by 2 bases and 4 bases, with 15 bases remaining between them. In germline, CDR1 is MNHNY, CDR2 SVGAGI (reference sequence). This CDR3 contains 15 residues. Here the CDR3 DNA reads TGTGCCAGCAGTTACCCCACATCTCAGGGATACGAGCAGTACTTC. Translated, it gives CASSYPTSQGYEQYF.

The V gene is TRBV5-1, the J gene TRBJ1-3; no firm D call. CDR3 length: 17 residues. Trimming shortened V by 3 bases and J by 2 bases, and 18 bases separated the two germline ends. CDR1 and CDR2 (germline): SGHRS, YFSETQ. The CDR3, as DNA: TGCGCCAGCAGCTACTCGGACGGAGGGAAGCCTGGAAACACCATATATTTT. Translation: CASSYSDGGKPGNTIYF.

The CDR3 sequence: CASSQELAGEQFF. Written as DNA, the CDR3 is TGTGCCAGCAGCCAAGAGTTAGCGGGGGAGCAGTTCTTC. The chain joins TRBV4-2 to TRBJ2-1, with 8 nucleotides matching TRBD2. Germline CDR1 and CDR2: LGHNA and YNFKEQ. CDR3 length equals 13 residues. Trimming took 0 bases from V and 10 from J; bases not matched to a gene: 2.

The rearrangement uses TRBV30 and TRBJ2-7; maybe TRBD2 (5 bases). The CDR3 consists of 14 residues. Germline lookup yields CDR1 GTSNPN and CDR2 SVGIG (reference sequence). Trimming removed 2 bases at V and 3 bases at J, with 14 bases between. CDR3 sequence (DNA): TGTGCCTGGAGTCCCCGGCGGGCTAACTACGAGCAGTACTTC. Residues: CAWSPRRANYEQYF.

CDR3 sequence reads: CASSLHGLSSYEQYF. In DNA form, the CDR3 reads TGTGCCAGCAGCCTTCACGGGTTAAGCTCCTACGAGCAGTACTTC. The chain employs TRBV5-6 and TRBJ2-5; no definite D call. The J call may be faulty, since TRBJ2-7 better matches the DNA end. This CDR3 region has 15 residues. Germline assignment: CDR1 SGHDT and CDR2 YYEEEE.

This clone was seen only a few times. CDR3 residues: CASSLGYSGASTYEQYF. The CDR3 DNA reads as TGTGCCAGCAGCTTAGGGTATAGCGGGGCTTCCACCTACGAGCAGTACTTC. The rearrangement joins TRBV7-9 to TRBJ2-7; TRBD2 aligns across 8 bases. There are 17 residues in the CDR3. Germline assignment: CDR1 SEHNR and CDR2 FQNEAQ (reference sequence). V gave up 1 base and J gave up 2 bases; unmatched junction bases: 10.

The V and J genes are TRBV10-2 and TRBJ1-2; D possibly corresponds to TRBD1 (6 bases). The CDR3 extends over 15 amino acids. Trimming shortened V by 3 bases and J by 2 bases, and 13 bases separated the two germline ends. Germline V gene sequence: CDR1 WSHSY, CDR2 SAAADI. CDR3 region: CASSEVQGTNYGYTF. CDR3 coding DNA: TGCGCCAGCAGTGAAGTACAGGGTACAAACTATGGCTACACCTTC.

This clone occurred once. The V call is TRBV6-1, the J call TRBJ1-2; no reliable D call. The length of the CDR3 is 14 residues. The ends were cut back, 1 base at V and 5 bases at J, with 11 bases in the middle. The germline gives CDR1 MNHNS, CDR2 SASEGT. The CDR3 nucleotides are TGTGCCAGCAGTGAAGAGGTGAGAGGTTATGGCTACACCTTC. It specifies CASSEEVRGYGYTF.

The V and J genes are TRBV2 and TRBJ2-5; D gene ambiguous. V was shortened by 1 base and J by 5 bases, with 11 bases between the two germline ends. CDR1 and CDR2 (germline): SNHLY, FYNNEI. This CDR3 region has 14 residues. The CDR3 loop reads CASSEGQALETQYF. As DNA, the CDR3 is TGTGCCAGCAGTGAAGGGCAGGCCCTTGAGACCCAGTACTTC.

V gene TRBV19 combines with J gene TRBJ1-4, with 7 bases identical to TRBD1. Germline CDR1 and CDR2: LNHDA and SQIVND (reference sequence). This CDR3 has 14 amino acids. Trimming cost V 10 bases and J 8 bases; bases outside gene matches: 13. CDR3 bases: TGTGCCACCGCGGCCGGAGGGGGCGTCGAAAAACTGTTTTTT. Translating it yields CATAAGGGVEKLFF. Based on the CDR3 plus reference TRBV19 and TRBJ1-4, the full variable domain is DGGITQSPKYLFRKEGQNVTLSCEQNLNHDAMYWYRQDPGQGLRLIYYSQIVNDFQKGDIAEGYSVSREKKESFPLTVTSAQKNPTAFYLCATAAGGGVEKLFFGSGTQLSVL.

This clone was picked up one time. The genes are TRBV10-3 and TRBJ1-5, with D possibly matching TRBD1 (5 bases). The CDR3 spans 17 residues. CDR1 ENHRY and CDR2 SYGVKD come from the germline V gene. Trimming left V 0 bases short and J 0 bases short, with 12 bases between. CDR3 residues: CAISESEAGVSNQPQHF. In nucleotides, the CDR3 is TGTGCCATCAGTGAGTCTGAAGCGGGGGTTAGCAATCAGCCCCAGCATTTT.

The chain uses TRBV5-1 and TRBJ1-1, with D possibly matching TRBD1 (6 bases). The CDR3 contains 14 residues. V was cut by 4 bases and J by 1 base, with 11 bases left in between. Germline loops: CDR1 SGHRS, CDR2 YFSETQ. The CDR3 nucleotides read TGCGCCAGCAGCCGCCGACAGGAGAACACTGAAGCTTTCTTT. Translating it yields CASSRRQENTEAFF.

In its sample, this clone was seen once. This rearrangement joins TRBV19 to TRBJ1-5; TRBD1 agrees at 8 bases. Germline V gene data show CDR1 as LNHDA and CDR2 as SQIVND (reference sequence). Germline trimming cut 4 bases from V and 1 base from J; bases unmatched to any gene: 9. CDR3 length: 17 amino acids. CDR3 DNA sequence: TGTGCCAGTAGTAACCGGGGGACAGGCCTCAGCAATCAGCCCCAGCATTTT. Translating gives CASSNRGTGLSNQPQHF.

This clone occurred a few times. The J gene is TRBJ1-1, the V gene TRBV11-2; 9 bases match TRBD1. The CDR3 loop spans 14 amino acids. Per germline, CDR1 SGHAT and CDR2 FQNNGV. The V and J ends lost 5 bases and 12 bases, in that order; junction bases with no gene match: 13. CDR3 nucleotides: TGTGCCAGCAGCATTAACGAGGGACAGGGTCTCTCTTTCTTT. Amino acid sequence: CASSINEGQGLSFF.

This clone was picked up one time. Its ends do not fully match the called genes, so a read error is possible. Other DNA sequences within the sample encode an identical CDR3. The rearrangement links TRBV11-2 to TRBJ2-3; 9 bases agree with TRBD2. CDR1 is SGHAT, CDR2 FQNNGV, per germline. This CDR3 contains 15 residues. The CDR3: CASSPWAGGLDTQYF. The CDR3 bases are TGTGCCAGCAGCCCCTGGGCGGGAGGGTTAGATACGCAATATTTT.

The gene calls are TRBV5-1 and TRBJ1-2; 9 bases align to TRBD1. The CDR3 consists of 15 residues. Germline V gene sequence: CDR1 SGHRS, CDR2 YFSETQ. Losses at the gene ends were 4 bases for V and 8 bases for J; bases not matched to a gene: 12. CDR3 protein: CASSPGDRELEGYTF. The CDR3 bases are TGCGCCAGCAGCCCCGGGGACAGGGAGTTGGAGGGCTACACCTTC.

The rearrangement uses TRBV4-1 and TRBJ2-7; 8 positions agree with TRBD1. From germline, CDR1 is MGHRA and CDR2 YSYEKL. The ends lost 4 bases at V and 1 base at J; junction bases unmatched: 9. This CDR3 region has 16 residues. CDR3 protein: CASSLWAWDRSYEQYF. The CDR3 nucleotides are TGCGCCAGCAGCCTCTGGGCTTGGGACAGGTCCTACGAGCAGTACTTC.

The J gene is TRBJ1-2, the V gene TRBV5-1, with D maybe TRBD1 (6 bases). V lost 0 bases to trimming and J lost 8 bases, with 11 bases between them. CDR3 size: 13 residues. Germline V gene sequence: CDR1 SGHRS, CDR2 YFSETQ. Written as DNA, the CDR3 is TGCGCCAGCAGCTTGGAGGGGGTGGAAGGCTACACCTTC. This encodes CASSLEGVEGYTF.

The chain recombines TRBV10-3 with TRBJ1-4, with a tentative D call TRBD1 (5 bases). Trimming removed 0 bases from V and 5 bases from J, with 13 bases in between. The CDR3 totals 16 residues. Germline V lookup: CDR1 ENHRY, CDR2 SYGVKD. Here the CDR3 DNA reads TGTGCCATCAGTGAGTCTCCAGGGCTCCAAAATGAAAAACTGTTTTTT. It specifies CAISESPGLQNEKLFF.